Below are 22 T cell receptor beta chains sequenced from a single sample in a study of OX40 agonist ivuxolimab in advanced cancers. Receptors were amplified or captured by the immunoSEQ multiplex PCR assay. TCRdb re-hosts the immuneACCESS table, in-frame sequences only. Its copies lack some clones; in the studies checked, an unresolved V gene accounts for under half of them, and the cause for the rest is not known. The sample table lists around 99,000 clones, around 93% of them with a count of one. Of the sample, approximately 1.2% falls within the top ten clones. The sample consisted of CD4+ or CD8+ T cells sorted from blood, taken in a trial of the OX40 agonist ivuxolimab. The receptors were sampled from an adult with an advanced solid tumor such as melanoma, head and neck, liver or kidney cancer.

The V and J genes are TRBV5-6 and TRBJ2-5; D may match TRBD1 or TRBD2 (5 bases each). V gave up 4 bases and J gave up 2 bases, with 12 bases separating them. Germline CDR1 SGHDT, CDR2 YYEEEE. This CDR3 contains 14 residues. This CDR3 reads CASSRGRKQETQYF. The CDR3 DNA sequence: TGTGCCAGCAGCCGGGGACGGAAACAAGAGACCCAGTACTTC.

V is TRBV9 and J is TRBJ1-2, with a weak D call TRBD1 (6 bases). Deletions cut 3 bases from V and 8 bases from J, with 11 bases between. CDR1 and CDR2 from the germline V gene are SGDLS and YYNGEE. CDR3 size: 12 residues. CDR3 sequence (DNA): TGTGCCAGCAGCGACCACAGGGAAGGCTACACCTTC. It is translated as CASSDHREGYTF.

This rearrangement joins TRBV5-1 to TRBJ2-1; perhaps TRBD1 as D (5 bases). From germline, CDR1 is SGHRS and CDR2 YFSETQ. The CDR3 runs 13 residues. The V end was cut by 2 bases, the J end by 7 bases, with 10 bases between. CDR3 coding DNA: TGCGCCAGCAGCTTCCCAGGGAAAAATGAGCAGTTCTTC. It codes for CASSFPGKNEQFF.

The rearrangement links TRBV6-1 to TRBJ2-1; a possible D gene is TRBD2 (7 bases). Germline CDR1 MNHNS, CDR2 SASEGT. The CDR3 spans 15 residues. V shed 5 bases and J shed 2 bases, with 13 bases lying between them. The CDR3 sequence: CASSLGGVTYNEQFF. CDR3 DNA sequence: TGTGCCAGCAGTCTAGGGGGGGTTACCTACAATGAGCAGTTCTTC.

The genes are TRBV27 and TRBJ1-5, with 12 bases matching TRBD1. CDR3 length: 17 residues. Per the germline V gene, CDR1 is MNHEY and CDR2 is SMNVEV (reference sequence). V trimming: 5 bases; J trimming: 2 bases; junction bases outside the gene matches: 7. Here the CDR3 reads CASSPGTGGAGNQPQHF. CDR3 in DNA: TGTGCCAGCAGTCCCGGGACAGGGGGCGCGGGCAATCAGCCCCAGCATTTT.

This chain uses TRBV7-8 with TRBJ1-4, with TRBD1 as a possible D gene (5 bases). Germline V lookup: CDR1 SGHVS, CDR2 FQNEAQ. Trimming left V 5 bases short and J 4 bases short, with 14 bases between. This CDR3 is built from 15 residues. CDR3 sequence (DNA): TGTGCCAGCAGCAGCGGGGCGCCCGTTAATGAAAAACTGTTTTTT. This translates into CASSSGAPVNEKLFF.

The J gene is TRBJ1-1, the V gene TRBV27, with TRBD1 matching over 7 bases. V dropped 2 bases and J dropped 4; count of bases not matched to a gene: 1. Germline assignment: CDR1 MNHEY and CDR2 SMNVEV (reference sequence). The CDR3 totals 13 residues. CDR3 amino acids: CASSLQGVTEAFF. The CDR3 coding sequence is TGTGCCAGCAGTTTACAGGGGGTCACTGAAGCTTTCTTT.

This clone was found a few times. The chain uses TRBV9 and TRBJ2-2; tentatively, D is TRBD2 (6 bases). V was trimmed by 6 bases and J by 3 bases, leaving 18 bases between them. The V gene's germline CDR1 is SGDLS and CDR2 YYNGEE. The CDR3 loop spans 16 amino acids. Here the CDR3 reads CASTNSRGSYTGELFF. CDR3 bases: TGTGCCAGCACCAACAGCCGGGGGAGCTACACCGGGGAGCTGTTTTTT.

This clone was detected a few times. The chain joins TRBV19 to TRBJ1-1; unclear D gene. V was clipped by 5 bases and J by 1 base, with 8 bases between them. The CDR3 is 13 amino acids. Per the germline V gene, CDR1 is LNHDA and CDR2 is SQIVND (reference sequence). CDR3 coding DNA: TGTGCCAGTAGTCGCCAGCCGAACACTGAAGCTTTCTTT. It specifies CASSRQPNTEAFF.

The sample holds one count of this clone. This chain uses TRBV7-9 with TRBJ1-1, with 7 nucleotides matching TRBD1. The CDR3 is 15 residues long. J lost 0 bases, V lost 5 bases, and 6 bases had no gene match. Germline V CDR1 and CDR2: SEHNR, FQNEAQ (reference sequence). CDR3 bases: TGTGCCAGCAGCCCTAGGGGACAGTTGAACACTGAAGCTTTCTTT. This translates into CASSPRGQLNTEAFF.

V is TRBV19 and J is TRBJ1-3; D not resolved. CDR1 LNHDA and CDR2 SQIVND come from the germline V gene (reference sequence). This CDR3 is built from 15 residues. V was trimmed by 10 bases and J by 2 bases, leaving 18 bases between them. In DNA, the CDR3 is TGTGCCACCATTCGGAACGGAGATGCTGGAAACACCATATATTTT. It yields the protein CATIRNGDAGNTIYF.

V gene TRBV18 combines with J gene TRBJ2-2, with D perhaps TRBD1 (5 bases). Trimming removed 5 bases from V and 1 base from J, with 8 bases in between. Germline CDR1 and CDR2: KGHSH and LQKENI. The CDR3 covers 14 residues. The DNA for the CDR3 is TGTGCCAGCTCAACCACAGGGAACACCGGGGAGCTGTTTTTT. It yields the protein CASSTTGNTGELFF.

The chain is built from TRBV5-6 and TRBJ1-3; D gene unclear. The germline CDR1 and CDR2 sequences are SGHDT and YYEEEE. The germline V and J ends were trimmed by 1 base and 2 bases, with 13 bases remaining between them. The CDR3 totals 16 residues. Written as DNA, the CDR3 is TGTGCCAGCAGCTTGCTACAGACTACAGCTGGAAACACCATATATTTT. It yields the protein CASSLLQTTAGNTIYF.

This clone was detected a few times. The DNA of the CDR3 is TGCAGTGCTAGTCAGGACTATGGCTACACCTTC. This sequence encodes CSASQDYGYTF. This sequence joins TRBV20-1 and TRBJ1-2; D ambiguous. CDR3 length equals 11 residues. V was shortened by 3 bases and J by 3 bases, with 5 bases between the two germline ends. CDR1 DFQATT and CDR2 SNEGSKA come from the germline V gene (reference sequence).

The rearrangement links TRBV5-4 to TRBJ2-3; 9 positions agree with TRBD2. CDR3 size: 16 residues. J was trimmed by 4 bases and V by 4 bases; bases with no gene match: 10. Germline V lookup: CDR1 SGHNT, CDR2 YYREEE (reference sequence). The CDR3 region has the DNA TGTGCCAGCAGCATTCCTCGGGCGGGAGGGCCAGATACGCAGTATTTT. It encodes CASSIPRAGGPDTQYF.

The V call is TRBV2, the J call TRBJ2-2; TRBD1 is a possible D gene (6 bases). The CDR3 is 14 amino acids. Germline values: CDR1 SNHLY, CDR2 FYNNEI. Trimming removed 5 bases from V and 7 bases from J, with 14 bases in between. The DNA of the CDR3 is TGTGCCAGCAGTAGCAACAGGGAAGGCGGGGAGCTGTTTTTT. It yields the protein CASSSNREGGELFF.

V is TRBV9 and J is TRBJ2-3; no clear D. The CDR3 runs to 13 residues. Germline CDR1 reads SGDLS; CDR2 reads YYNGEE. V lost 1 base, J lost 3 bases, and 6 bases lay in between. The CDR3 DNA follows: TGTGCCAGCAGCGTAATGGGGACAGATACGCAGTATTTT. This sequence encodes CASSVMGTDTQYF. Full variable domain (remainder filled in from reference TRBV9 and TRBJ2-3): DSGVTQTPKHLITATGQRVTLRCSPRSGDLSVYWYQQSLDQGLQFLIQYYNGEERAKGNILERFSAQQFPDLHSELNLSSLELGDSALYFCASSVMGTDTQYFGPGTRLTVL.

The rearrangement uses TRBV28 and TRBJ2-7, with D unclear. Deletions cut 7 bases from V and 0 bases from J, with 13 bases between. The CDR3 has 14 amino acids. Germline assignment: CDR1 MDHEN and CDR2 SYDVKM. CDR3: CASTDHTSSYEQYF. The CDR3 region has the DNA TGTGCCAGCACTGATCACACAAGCTCCTACGAGCAGTACTTC.

The chain employs TRBV20-1 and TRBJ1-1, with unresolved D. Trimming removed 0 bases at V and 5 bases at J, with 4 bases between. CDR1 is DFQATT and CDR2 is SNEGSKA in the germline V gene (reference sequence). The CDR3 covers 11 residues. CDR3 nucleotides: TGCAGTGCTAGAGATTTAACTGAAGCTTTCTTT. It codes for CSARDLTEAFF.

The V call is TRBV6-6, the J call TRBJ1-1; D is perhaps TRBD1 (5 bases). Germline V CDR1 and CDR2: MNHNY, SVGAGI (reference sequence). Between the trimmed V and J ends, which lost 0 bases and 2 bases, there was a span of 10 bases. The CDR3 totals 15 residues. In nucleotides, the CDR3 is TGTGCCAGCAGTTACTCGGCCCAGGGTAACACTGAAGCTTTCTTT. It codes for CASSYSAQGNTEAFF.

This clone was observed a few times. The chain combines TRBV20-1 with TRBJ1-2; no clear D gene. V was trimmed by 3 bases and J by 7 bases, leaving 0 bases between them. Germline lookup yields CDR1 DFQATT and CDR2 SNEGSKA (reference sequence). The CDR3 has 8 residues. The CDR3 nucleotides are TGCAGTGCTAGTGGCTACACCTTC. Translated, it gives CSASGYTF.

The V and J genes are TRBV7-9 and TRBJ2-3, with D possibly being TRBD2 (6 bases). Germline V lookup: CDR1 SEHNR, CDR2 FQNEAQ (reference sequence). The V gene lost 2 bases and the J gene lost 0 bases, with 15 bases spanning the gap. The CDR3 is 17 residues long. CDR3 amino acids: CASSLWAGSSSTDTQYF. CDR3 bases: TGTGCCAGCAGCTTATGGGCGGGATCTTCTAGCACAGATACGCAGTATTTT.